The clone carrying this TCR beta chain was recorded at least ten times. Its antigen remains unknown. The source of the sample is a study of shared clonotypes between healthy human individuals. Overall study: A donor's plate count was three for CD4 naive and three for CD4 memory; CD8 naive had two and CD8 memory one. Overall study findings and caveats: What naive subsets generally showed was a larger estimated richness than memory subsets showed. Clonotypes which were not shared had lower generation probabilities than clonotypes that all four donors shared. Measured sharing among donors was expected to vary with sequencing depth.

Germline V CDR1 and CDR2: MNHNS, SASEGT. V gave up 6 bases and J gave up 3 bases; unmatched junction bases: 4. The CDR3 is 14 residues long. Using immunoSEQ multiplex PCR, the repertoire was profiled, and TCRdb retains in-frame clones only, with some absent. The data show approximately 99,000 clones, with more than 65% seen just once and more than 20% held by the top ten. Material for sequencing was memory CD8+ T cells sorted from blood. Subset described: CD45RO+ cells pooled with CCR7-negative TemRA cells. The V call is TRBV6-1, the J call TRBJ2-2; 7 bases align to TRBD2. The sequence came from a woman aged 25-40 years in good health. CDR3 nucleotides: TGTGCCAGCAGCTTGGCGGGAGACACCGGGGAGCTGTTTTTT. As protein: CASSLAGDTGELFF.